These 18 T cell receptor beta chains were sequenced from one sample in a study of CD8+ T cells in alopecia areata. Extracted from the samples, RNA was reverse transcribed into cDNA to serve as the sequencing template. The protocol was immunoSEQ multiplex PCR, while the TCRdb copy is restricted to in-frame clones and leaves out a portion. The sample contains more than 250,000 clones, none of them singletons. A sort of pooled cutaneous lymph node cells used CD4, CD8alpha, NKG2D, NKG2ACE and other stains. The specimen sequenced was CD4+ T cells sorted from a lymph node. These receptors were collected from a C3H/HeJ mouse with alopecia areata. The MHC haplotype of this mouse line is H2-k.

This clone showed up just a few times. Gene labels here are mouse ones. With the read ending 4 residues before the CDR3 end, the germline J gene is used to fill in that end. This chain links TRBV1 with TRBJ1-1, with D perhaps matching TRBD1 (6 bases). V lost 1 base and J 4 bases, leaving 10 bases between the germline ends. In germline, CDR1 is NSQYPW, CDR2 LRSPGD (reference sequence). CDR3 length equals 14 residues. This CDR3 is CTCSAARGSTEVFF. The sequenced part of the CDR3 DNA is TGCACCTGCAGTGCAGCCAGGGGCAGCACA.

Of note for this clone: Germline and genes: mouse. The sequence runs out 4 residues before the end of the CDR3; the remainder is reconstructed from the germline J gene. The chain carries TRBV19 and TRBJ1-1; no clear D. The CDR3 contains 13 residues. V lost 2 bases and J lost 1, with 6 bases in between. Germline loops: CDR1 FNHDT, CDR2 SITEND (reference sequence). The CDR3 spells CASSIPGNTEVFF. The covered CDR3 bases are TGTGCCAGCAGTATTCCAGGGAACACA.

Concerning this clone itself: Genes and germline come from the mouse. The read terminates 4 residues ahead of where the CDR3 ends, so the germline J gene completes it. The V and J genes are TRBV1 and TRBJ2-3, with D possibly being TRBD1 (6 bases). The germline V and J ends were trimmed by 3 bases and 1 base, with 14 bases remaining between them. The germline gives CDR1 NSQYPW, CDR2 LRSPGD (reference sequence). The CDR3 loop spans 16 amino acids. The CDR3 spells CTCSASQGTGAETLYF. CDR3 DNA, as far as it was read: TGCACCTGCAGTGCTTCTCAGGGGACCGGTGCAGAA.

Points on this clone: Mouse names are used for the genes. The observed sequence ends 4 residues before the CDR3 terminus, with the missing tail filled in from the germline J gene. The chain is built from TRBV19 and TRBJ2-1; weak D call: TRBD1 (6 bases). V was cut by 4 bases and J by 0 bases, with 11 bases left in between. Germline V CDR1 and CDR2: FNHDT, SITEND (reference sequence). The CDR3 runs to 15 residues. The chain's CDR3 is CASSPQGHNYAEQFF. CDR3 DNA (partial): TGTGCCAGCAGTCCACAGGGTCATAACTATGCT.

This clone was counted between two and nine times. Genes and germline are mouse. CDR3 loop: CASSDEGQSAETLYF. CDR3 DNA (partial): TGTGCCAGCAGTGATGAGGGACAGAGTGCAGAA. This chain links TRBV13-1 with TRBJ2-3, with TRBD1 matching 7 bases. The CDR3 is cut off 4 residues early in the read; its end comes from the germline J gene. The trim removed 0 bases at V and 0 bases at J, leaving 1 base unmatched. Germline-derived CDR1 and CDR2 are NSHNY and SYGAGN. CDR3 length: 15 residues.

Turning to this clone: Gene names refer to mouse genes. Incomplete CDR3 DNA: TGTGCAAGCAGCTTAGACCGGGACAGGGAGAACACCGGG. Its translation: CASSLDRDRENTG. The whole CDR3 is CASSLDRDRENTGQLYF. This chain uses TRBV16 with TRBJ2-2, with 9 bases aligning to TRBD1. The read finishes 4 residues shy of the CDR3 end, and the germline J gene is used to complete it. Germline assignment: CDR1 SGHSA and CDR2 FRNQAP. The length of the CDR3 is 17 residues. With V trimmed by 0 bases and J by 2 bases, 4 bases remained unmatched.

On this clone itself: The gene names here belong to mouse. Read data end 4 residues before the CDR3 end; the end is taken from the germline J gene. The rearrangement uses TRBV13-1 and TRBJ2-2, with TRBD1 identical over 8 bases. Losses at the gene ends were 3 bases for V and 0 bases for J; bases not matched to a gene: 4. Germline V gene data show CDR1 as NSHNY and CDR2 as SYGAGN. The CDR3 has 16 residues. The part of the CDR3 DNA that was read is TGTGCCAGCAGTGTCCTACAGGGGGCAAACACCGGG. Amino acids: CASSVLQGANTG. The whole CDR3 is CASSVLQGANTGQLYF.

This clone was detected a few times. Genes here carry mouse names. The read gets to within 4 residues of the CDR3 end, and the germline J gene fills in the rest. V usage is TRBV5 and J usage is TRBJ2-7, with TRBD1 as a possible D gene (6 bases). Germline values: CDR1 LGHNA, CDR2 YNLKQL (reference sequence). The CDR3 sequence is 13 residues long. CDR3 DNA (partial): TGTGCCAGCAGCCAACCAGGGGATTAT. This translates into CASSQPGDY. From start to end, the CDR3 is CASSQPGDYEQYF.

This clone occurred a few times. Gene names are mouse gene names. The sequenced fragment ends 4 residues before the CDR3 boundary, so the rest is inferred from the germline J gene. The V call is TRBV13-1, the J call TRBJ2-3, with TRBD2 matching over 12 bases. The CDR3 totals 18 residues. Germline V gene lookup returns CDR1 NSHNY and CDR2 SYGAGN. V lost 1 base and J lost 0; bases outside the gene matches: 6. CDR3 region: CASSDPDWGGPSAETLYF. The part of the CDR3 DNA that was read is TGTGCCAGCAGTGATCCTGACTGGGGGGGCCCTAGTGCAGAA.

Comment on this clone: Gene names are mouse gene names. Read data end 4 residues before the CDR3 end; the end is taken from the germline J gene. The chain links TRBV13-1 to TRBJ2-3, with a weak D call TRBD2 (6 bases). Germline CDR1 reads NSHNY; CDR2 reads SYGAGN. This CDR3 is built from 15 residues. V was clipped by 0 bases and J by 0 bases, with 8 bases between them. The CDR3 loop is CASSDGGDSAETLYF. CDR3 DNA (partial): TGTGCCAGCAGTGATGGGGGGGATAGTGCAGAA.

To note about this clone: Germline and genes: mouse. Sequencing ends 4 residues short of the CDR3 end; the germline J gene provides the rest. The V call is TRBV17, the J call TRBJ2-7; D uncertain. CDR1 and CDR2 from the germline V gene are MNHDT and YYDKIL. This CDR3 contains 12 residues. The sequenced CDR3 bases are TGTGCTAGCAGTAGAGCCAAATAT. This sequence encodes CASSRAKY. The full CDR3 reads CASSRAKYEQYF. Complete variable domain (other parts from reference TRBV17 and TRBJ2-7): DTTVKQNPRYKLARVGKPVNLICSQTMNHDTMYWYQKKPNQAPKLLLFYYDKILNREADTFEKFQSSRPNNSFCSLYIGSAGLEYSAMYLCASSRAKYEQYFGPGTRLTVL.

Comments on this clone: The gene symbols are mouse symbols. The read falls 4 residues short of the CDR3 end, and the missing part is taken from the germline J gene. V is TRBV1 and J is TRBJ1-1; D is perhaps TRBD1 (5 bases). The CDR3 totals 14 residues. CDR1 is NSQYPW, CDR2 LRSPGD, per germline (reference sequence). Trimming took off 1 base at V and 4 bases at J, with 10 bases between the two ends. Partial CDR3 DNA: TGCACCTGCAGTGCAGGGGGCACGGGCACA. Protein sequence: CTCSAGGTGT. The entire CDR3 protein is CTCSAGGTGTEVFF.

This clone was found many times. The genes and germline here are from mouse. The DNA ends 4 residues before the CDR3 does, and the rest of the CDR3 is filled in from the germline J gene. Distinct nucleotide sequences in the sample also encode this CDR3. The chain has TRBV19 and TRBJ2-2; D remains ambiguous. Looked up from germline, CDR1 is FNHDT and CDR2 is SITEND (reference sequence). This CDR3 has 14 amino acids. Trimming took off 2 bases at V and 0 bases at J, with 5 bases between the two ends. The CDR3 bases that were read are TGTGCCAGCAGTATTCAGTCAAACACCGGG. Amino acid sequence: CASSIQSNTG. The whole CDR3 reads CASSIQSNTGQLYF.

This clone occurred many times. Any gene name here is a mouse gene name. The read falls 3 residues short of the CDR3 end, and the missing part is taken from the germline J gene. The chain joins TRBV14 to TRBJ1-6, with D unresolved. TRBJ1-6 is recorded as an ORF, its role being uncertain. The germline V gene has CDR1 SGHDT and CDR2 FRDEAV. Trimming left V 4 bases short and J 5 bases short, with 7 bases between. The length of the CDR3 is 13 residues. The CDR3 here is CASSLQNNSPLYF. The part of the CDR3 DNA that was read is TGTGCCAGCAGTCTCCAGAATAATTCGCCC.

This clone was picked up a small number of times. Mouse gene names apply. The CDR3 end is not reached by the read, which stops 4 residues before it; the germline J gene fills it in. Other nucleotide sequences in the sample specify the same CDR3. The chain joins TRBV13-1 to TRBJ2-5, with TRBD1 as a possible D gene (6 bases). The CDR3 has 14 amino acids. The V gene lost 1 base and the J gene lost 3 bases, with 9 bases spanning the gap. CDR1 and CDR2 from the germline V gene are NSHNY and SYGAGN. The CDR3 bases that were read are TGTGCCAGCAGTGATAAGGGACAACAAGAC. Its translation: CASSDKGQQD. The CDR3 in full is CASSDKGQQDTQYF.

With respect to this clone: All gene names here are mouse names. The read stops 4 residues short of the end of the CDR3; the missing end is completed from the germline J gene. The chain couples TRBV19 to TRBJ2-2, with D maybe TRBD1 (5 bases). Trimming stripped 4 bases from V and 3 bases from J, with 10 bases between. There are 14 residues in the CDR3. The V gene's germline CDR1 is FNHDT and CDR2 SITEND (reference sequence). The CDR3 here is CASSQDIYTGQLYF. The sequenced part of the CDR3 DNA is TGTGCCAGCAGTCAGGACATATACACCGGG.

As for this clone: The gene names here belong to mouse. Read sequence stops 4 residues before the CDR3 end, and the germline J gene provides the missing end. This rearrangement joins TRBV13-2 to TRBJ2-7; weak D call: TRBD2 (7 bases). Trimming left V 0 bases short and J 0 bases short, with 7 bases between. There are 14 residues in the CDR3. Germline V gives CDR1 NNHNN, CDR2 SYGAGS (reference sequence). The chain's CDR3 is CASGDGGASYEQYF. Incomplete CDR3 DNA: TGTGCCAGCGGTGATGGGGGGGCCTCCTAT.

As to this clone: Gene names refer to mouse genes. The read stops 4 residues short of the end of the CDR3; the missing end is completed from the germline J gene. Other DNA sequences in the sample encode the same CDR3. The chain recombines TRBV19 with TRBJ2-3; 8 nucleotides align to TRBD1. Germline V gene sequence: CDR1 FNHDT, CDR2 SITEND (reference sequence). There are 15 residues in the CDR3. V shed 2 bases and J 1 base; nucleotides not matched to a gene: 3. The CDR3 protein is CASSIRGQGAETLYF. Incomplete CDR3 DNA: TGTGCCAGCAGTATCAGGGGGCAGGGTGCAGAA.